Listed below are T cell receptor beta chains from one sample, sequenced in a study of T cell repertoires in cytomegalovirus infection. TCRdb passed the reads through MiXCR, listing each CDR3 protein once. The repertoire holds about a million distinct CDR3 sequences, with more than 25% as singletons. Their specific antigens are unknown. This sample comprised cultured CD8+ T cells from PBMCs, obtained from culture after CMV antigen stimulation. These receptors were obtained from a human donor in good health (CMV status not recorded). Some clones in this sample may be carry-over from other donors' samples. Each CDR3 is given with its conserved first and last residue. The order of the fields is J gene, D gene, clone size, V gene, CDR3 protein, CDR3 DNA. The D gene is left open where the match is weak. Rows give clone size only sometimes, using once, few, many, or a class for an expanded clone.

J gene: TRBJ2-5; D gene: TRBD2; clone size: few; V gene: TRBV7-9; CDR3 protein: CASSLGGSGGYQETQYF; CDR3 DNA: TGTGCCAGCAGCTTAGGAGGCAGCGGGGGTTACCAAGAGACCCAGTACTTC
J gene: TRBJ1-2; D gene: TRBD1; clone size: many; V gene: TRBV12-3/TRBV12-4; CDR3 protein: CASTRTGPYGYTF; CDR3 DNA: TGTGCCAGCACCAGGACAGGGCCCTATGGCTACACCTTC
J gene: TRBJ1-4; D gene: NA; clone size: NA; V gene: TRBV25-1; CDR3 protein: CASSEERVKEKLFF; CDR3 DNA: TGTGCCAGCAGTGAAGAGAGGGTGAAAGAAAAACTGTTTTTT
J gene: TRBJ1-2; D gene: NA; clone size: once; V gene: TRBV20-1; CDR3 protein: CSARDPPPSTNYGYTF; CDR3 DNA: TGCAGTGCTAGAGACCCCCCTCCTTCGACGAACTATGGCTACACCTTC
J gene: TRBJ1-1; D gene: TRBD1; clone size: NA; V gene: TRBV6-6; CDR3 protein: CASSSGLDRGYNTEAFF; CDR3 DNA: TGTGCCAGCAGTTCCGGCCTTGACAGGGGATATAACACTGAAGCTTTCTTT
J gene: TRBJ2-5; D gene: NA; clone size: NA; V gene: TRBV2; CDR3 protein: CANSDTESHQETQYF; CDR3 DNA: TGTGCCAACAGTGATACCGAGAGTCACCAAGAGACCCAGTACTTC
J gene: TRBJ1-1; D gene: NA; clone size: NA; V gene: TRBV12-3/TRBV12-4; CDR3 protein: CASSFRVPEAFF; CDR3 DNA: TGTGCCAGCAGTTTTAGAGTCCCTGAAGCTTTCTTT
J gene: TRBJ1-6; D gene: TRBD1; clone size: NA; V gene: TRBV9; CDR3 protein: CASSIGQGGRSPLHF; CDR3 DNA: TGTGCCAGCAGCATCGGACAGGGAGGGAGGTCACCCCTCCACTTT
J gene: TRBJ2-2; D gene: TRBD1; clone size: NA; V gene: TRBV12-3/TRBV12-4; CDR3 protein: CASSLGLMGQGALNTGELFF; CDR3 DNA: TGTGCCAGCAGTTTGGGGTTAATGGGACAGGGTGCCCTGAACACCGGGGAGCTGTTTTTT
J gene: TRBJ2-7; D gene: NA; clone size: NA; V gene: TRBV19; CDR3 protein: CASSIVGLSYEQYF; CDR3 DNA: TGTGCCAGTAGTATTGTCGGACTCTCCTACGAGCAGTACTTC
J gene: TRBJ1-2; D gene: NA; clone size: NA; V gene: TRBV12-3/TRBV12-4; CDR3 protein: CASTESQGYYGYTF; CDR3 DNA: TGTGCCAGCACCGAATCCCAGGGGTACTATGGCTACACCTTC
J gene: TRBJ1-4; D gene: TRBD1; clone size: NA; V gene: TRBV5-4; CDR3 protein: CASSFDRGPPTTNEKLFF; CDR3 DNA: TGTGCCAGCAGTTTTGACAGGGGGCCCCCCACAACTAATGAAAAACTGTTTTTT
J gene: TRBJ2-5; D gene: NA; clone size: many; V gene: TRBV7-6; CDR3 protein: CASSLAGAIQETQYF; CDR3 DNA: TGTGCCAGCAGCTTAGCGGGGGCTATACAAGAGACCCAGTACTTC
J gene: TRBJ2-7; D gene: NA; clone size: many; V gene: TRBV7-6; CDR3 protein: CASSFIGTQYEQYF; CDR3 DNA: TGTGCCAGCAGCTTTATCGGGACTCAGTACGAGCAGTACTTC
J gene: TRBJ1-6; D gene: TRBD1; clone size: few; V gene: TRBV19; CDR3 protein: CASSPGQGHSSPLHF; CDR3 DNA: TGTGCCAGTAGTCCGGGACAGGGGCACAGTTCACCCCTCCACTTT
J gene: TRBJ1-5; D gene: NA; clone size: many; V gene: TRBV7-8; CDR3 protein: CASSLGGEVQPQHF; CDR3 DNA: TGTGCCAGCAGCTTGGGGGGTGAGGTTCAGCCCCAGCATTTT
J gene: TRBJ2-2; D gene: TRBD1; clone size: NA; V gene: TRBV7-6; CDR3 protein: CASRAARQSSGTGTTGELFF; CDR3 DNA: TGTGCCAGCAGGGCCGCGCGGCAGTCATCGGGGACAGGGACCACCGGGGAGCTGTTTTTT
J gene: TRBJ1-1; D gene: NA; clone size: many; V gene: TRBV27; CDR3 protein: CASSLSMGRMNTEAFF; CDR3 DNA: TGTGCCAGCAGTTTATCGATGGGGCGCATGAACACTGAAGCTTTCTTT
J gene: TRBJ2-1; D gene: TRBD1; clone size: once; V gene: TRBV12-5; CDR3 protein: CASGLSGQGAAEQFF; CDR3 DNA: TGTGCTAGTGGTTTGTCAGGACAGGGGGCTGCTGAGCAGTTCTTC
J gene: TRBJ1-1; D gene: NA; clone size: few; V gene: TRBV4-1; CDR3 protein: CASSQVPPVSGTEAFF; CDR3 DNA: TGCGCCAGCAGCCAAGTTCCCCCGGTCTCGGGGACTGAAGCTTTCTTT
J gene: TRBJ2-3; D gene: NA; clone size: NA; V gene: TRBV5-1; CDR3 protein: CASSKLTNPSTDTQYF; CDR3 DNA: TGCGCCAGCAGCAAGTTAACAAACCCTAGCACAGATACGCAGTATTTT
J gene: TRBJ2-5; D gene: NA; clone size: few; V gene: TRBV7-6; CDR3 protein: CASSPPDAPPETQYF; CDR3 DNA: TGTGCCAGCAGCCCCCCGGACGCCCCCCCAGAGACCCAGTACTTC
J gene: TRBJ1-5; D gene: TRBD1; clone size: few; V gene: TRBV12-3/TRBV12-4; CDR3 protein: CASSQTGGLNQPQHF; CDR3 DNA: TGTGCCAGCAGCCAGACAGGGGGCCTCAATCAGCCCCAGCATTTT
J gene: TRBJ1-2; D gene: NA; clone size: few; V gene: TRBV27; CDR3 protein: CASRQSGPYGYTF; CDR3 DNA: TGTGCCAGCAGACAAAGCGGCCCCTATGGCTACACCTTC
J gene: TRBJ2-2; D gene: TRBD1; clone size: NA; V gene: TRBV15; CDR3 protein: CATSEDRLTGELFF; CDR3 DNA: TGTGCCACCAGCGAGGACAGGTTAACCGGGGAGCTGTTTTTT
J gene: TRBJ2-7; D gene: TRBD1; clone size: NA; V gene: TRBV12-3/TRBV12-4; CDR3 protein: CASSTSRAGGSYEQYF; CDR3 DNA: TGTGCCAGCAGTACCTCACGGGCAGGGGGTTCCTACGAGCAGTACTTC
J gene: TRBJ2-2; D gene: NA; clone size: many; V gene: TRBV7-9; CDR3 protein: CALSRQIGTGELFF; CDR3 DNA: TGTGCCCTTAGCCGGCAGATTGGGACCGGGGAGCTGTTTTTT
J gene: TRBJ1-2; D gene: NA; clone size: few; V gene: TRBV7-9; CDR3 protein: CASTGGMSGYTF; CDR3 DNA: TGTGCCAGCACGGGCGGGATGTCGGGCTACACCTTC
J gene: TRBJ2-3; D gene: NA; clone size: NA; V gene: TRBV4-3; CDR3 protein: CASSHMSGSTDTQYF; CDR3 DNA: TGCGCCAGCAGCCATATGTCAGGGTCCACAGATACGCAGTATTTT
J gene: TRBJ2-1; D gene: NA; clone size: NA; V gene: TRBV5-1; CDR3 protein: CASSLPGADNEQFF; CDR3 DNA: TGCGCCAGCAGCTTGCCGGGTGCCGATAATGAGCAGTTCTTC
J gene: TRBJ1-5; D gene: NA; clone size: many; V gene: TRBV7-2; CDR3 protein: CASSYNGNQPQHF; CDR3 DNA: TGTGCCAGCAGCTATAATGGCAATCAGCCCCAGCATTTT
J gene: TRBJ1-5; D gene: NA; clone size: NA; V gene: TRBV12-3/TRBV12-4; CDR3 protein: CASSLRADFSNQPQHF; CDR3 DNA: TGTGCCAGCAGTTTAAGGGCAGATTTTAGCAATCAGCCCCAGCATTTT
J gene: TRBJ1-1; D gene: NA; clone size: NA; V gene: TRBV6-5; CDR3 protein: CASSYVVGGTEAFF; CDR3 DNA: TGTGCCAGCAGTTACGTAGTGGGGGGCACTGAAGCTTTCTTT
J gene: TRBJ1-1; D gene: NA; clone size: NA; V gene: TRBV28; CDR3 protein: CASSPPGGYREAFF; CDR3 DNA: TGTGCCAGCAGTCCCCCGGGGGGGTACAGGGAAGCTTTCTTT
J gene: TRBJ2-1; D gene: TRBD2; clone size: few; V gene: TRBV6-2/TRBV6-3; CDR3 protein: CASSYAGGPNEQFF; CDR3 DNA: TGTGCCAGCAGTTACGCGGGGGGGCCCAATGAGCAGTTCTTC
J gene: TRBJ1-1; D gene: TRBD1; clone size: few; V gene: TRBV7-9; CDR3 protein: CASSLKGQGGEAFF; CDR3 DNA: TGTGCCAGCAGCTTAAAGGGACAGGGAGGCGAAGCTTTCTTT
J gene: TRBJ2-5; D gene: NA; clone size: few; V gene: TRBV7-8; CDR3 protein: CASSSTIGLTVETQYF; CDR3 DNA: TGTGCCAGCAGCTCGACGATTGGGTTAACTGTGGAGACCCAGTACTTC
J gene: TRBJ2-2; D gene: NA; clone size: NA; V gene: TRBV12-3/TRBV12-4; CDR3 protein: CASSPTRTDPNTGELFF; CDR3 DNA: TGTGCCAGCAGTCCGACTCGGACTGATCCGAACACCGGGGAGCTGTTTTTT
J gene: TRBJ1-2; D gene: NA; clone size: NA; V gene: TRBV7-9; CDR3 protein: CASSLGVRLEGYGYTF; CDR3 DNA: TGTGCCAGCAGCTTAGGGGTCCGTCTTGAAGGCTATGGCTACACCTTC
J gene: TRBJ2-7; D gene: NA; clone size: few; V gene: TRBV29-1; CDR3 protein: CSVVSVEQYF; CDR3 DNA: TGCAGCGTTGTTTCGGTTGAGCAGTACTTC
J gene: TRBJ1-1; D gene: NA; clone size: NA; V gene: TRBV19; CDR3 protein: CASRDLANTEAFF; CDR3 DNA: TGTGCCAGTAGGGATTTGGCCAACACTGAAGCTTTCTTT
J gene: TRBJ2-4; D gene: NA; clone size: many; V gene: TRBV7-2; CDR3 protein: CASSYFRDPPINIQYF; CDR3 DNA: TGTGCCAGCAGCTACTTCCGGGACCCCCCTATAAACATTCAGTACTTC
J gene: TRBJ1-5; D gene: NA; clone size: NA; V gene: TRBV27; CDR3 protein: CASSLFGGINQPQHF; CDR3 DNA: TGTGCCAGCAGTCTCTTCGGGGGGATTAATCAGCCCCAGCATTTT
J gene: TRBJ2-2; D gene: NA; clone size: few; V gene: TRBV4-1; CDR3 protein: CASSQYGGSPGGELFF; CDR3 DNA: TGCGCCAGCAGCCAATATGGTGGTAGCCCCGGCGGGGAGCTGTTTTTT
J gene: TRBJ1-6; D gene: TRBD1; clone size: few; V gene: TRBV27; CDR3 protein: CASSIFRDRLNSPLHF; CDR3 DNA: TGTGCCAGCAGTATCTTCCGGGACAGGCTTAATTCACCCCTCCACTTT
J gene: TRBJ2-2; D gene: NA; clone size: few; V gene: TRBV7-8; CDR3 protein: CASSFSGRELFF; CDR3 DNA: TGTGCCAGCAGCTTTTCAGGGAGGGAGCTGTTTTTT
J gene: TRBJ1-5; D gene: TRBD1; clone size: NA; V gene: TRBV20-1; CDR3 protein: CSARDRGTYSNQPQHF; CDR3 DNA: TGCAGTGCCCGGGACAGGGGAACTTATAGCAATCAGCCCCAGCATTTT
J gene: TRBJ2-1; D gene: TRBD1; clone size: NA; V gene: TRBV6-1; CDR3 protein: CASSVRDRDFYNEQFF; CDR3 DNA: TGTGCCAGCAGCGTTAGGGACAGGGACTTCTACAATGAGCAGTTCTTC
J gene: TRBJ1-5; D gene: TRBD1; clone size: many; V gene: TRBV12-3/TRBV12-4; CDR3 protein: CASKYQWDRGGNQPQHF; CDR3 DNA: TGTGCCAGCAAATACCAATGGGACAGGGGGGGCAATCAGCCCCAGCATTTT